Each of the 20 T cell receptor beta chains below was sequenced from the same sample in a study of cytomegalovirus exposure and HLA in healthy donors. The PCR ran on 60 Vbeta and 13 Jbeta primers. Method: immunoSEQ multiplex PCR; TCRdb's copy keeps in-frame clones and lacks some. Of 130,000 or so clones in the sample, more than 75% were seen once. What was sequenced was PBMCs. These receptors were collected from a man aged 35-49 years in good health and CMV-seronegative.

Notes on this clone: One junction end disagrees with the germline gene, perhaps due to a read error. V is TRBV7-9 and J is TRBJ2-1; maybe TRBD1 (6 bases). The CDR3 is 12 residues long. CDR1 and CDR2 (germline): SEHNR, FQNEAQ (reference sequence). CDR3 in DNA: TGTTCCAGCAGCGTACAGGGTTATGAGCAGTTCTTC. Amino acids: CSSSVQGYEQFF.

This clone showed up just a few times. The chain recombines TRBV19 with TRBJ2-5; possible D gene TRBD1, 6 bases. Germline CDR1 and CDR2: LNHDA and SQIVND (reference sequence). The CDR3 length is 15 residues. Deletions cut 1 base from V and 5 bases from J, with 14 bases between. The CDR3 protein is CASSIGGQGKETQYF. In DNA, the CDR3 is TGTGCCAGTAGTATAGGGGGTCAGGGGAAGGAGACCCAGTACTTC. Full variable domain (outside the CDR3, taken from reference TRBV19 and TRBJ2-5): DGGITQSPKYLFRKEGQNVTLSCEQNLNHDAMYWYRQDPGQGLRLIYYSQIVNDFQKGDIAEGYSVSREKKESFPLTVTSAQKNPTAFYLCASSIGGQGKETQYFGPGTRLLVL.

The gene calls are TRBV14 and TRBJ2-1, with 13 nucleotides matching TRBD2. CDR1 and CDR2 from the germline V gene are SGHDN and FVKESK. The CDR3 has 17 amino acids. Losses at the gene ends were 1 base for V and 0 bases for J; bases not matched to a gene: 0. CDR3 sequence: CASSQGLAGGSYNEQFF. CDR3 bases: TGTGCCAGCAGCCAAGGACTAGCGGGGGGCTCCTACAATGAGCAGTTCTTC. The variable domain in full, completed from reference TRBV14 and TRBJ2-1, reads EAGVTQFPSHSVIEKGQTVTLRCDPISGHDNLYWYRRVMGKEIKFLLHFVKESKQDESGMPNNRFLAERTGGTYSTLKVQPAELEDSGVYFCASSQGLAGGSYNEQFFGPGTRLTVL.

In its sample, this clone was seen a few times. The chain couples TRBV6-1 to TRBJ1-3; no firm D call. Germline assignment: CDR1 MNHNS and CDR2 SASEGT. The CDR3 totals 16 residues. V was pared by 1 base and J by 9 bases, with 19 bases between. The CDR3 protein is CASSEEALSVWSTIYF. In DNA, the CDR3 is TGTGCCAGCAGTGAAGAAGCGTTAAGCGTGTGGAGCACCATATATTTT.

The gene calls are TRBV28 and TRBJ2-5, with TRBD1 identical over 7 bases. The assigned J gene may be wrong: the sequence end matches TRBJ2-7 better. The germline CDR1 and CDR2 sequences are MDHEN and SYDVKM. This CDR3 is 14 amino acids long. The CDR3 sequence is CASSPLGQTHEQYF. CDR3 in DNA: TGTGCCAGCAGTCCCCTGGGACAGACTCACGAGCAGTACTTC.

This chain joins TRBV6-6 and TRBJ2-5, with a weak D call TRBD1 (5 bases). Matching the DNA end better, TRBJ2-7 makes the J call doubtful. The CDR3 runs 15 residues. Germline-derived CDR1 and CDR2 are MNHNY and SVGAGI (reference sequence). CDR3 in amino acids: CASSYDSVSSYEQYF. CDR3 in DNA: TGTGCCAGCAGTTACGACAGCGTAAGCTCCTACGAGCAGTACTTC.

V usage is TRBV9 and J usage is TRBJ1-3, with 7 bases that match TRBD1. Trimming took 3 bases from V and 1 from J; bases not matched to a gene: 7. There are 16 residues in the CDR3. Germline loops: CDR1 SGDLS, CDR2 YYNGEE. This chain's CDR3 is CASSAPQGISGNTIYF. The CDR3 bases are TGTGCCAGCAGCGCCCCACAGGGGATTTCTGGAAACACCATATATTTT.

The J gene is TRBJ2-3, the V gene TRBV2, with 10 bases that match TRBD2. The CDR3 is 18 residues long. The germline V gene encodes CDR1 SNHLY and CDR2 FYNNEI. V lost 0 bases and J lost 7; bases outside the gene matches: 13. For the CDR3, the DNA is TGTGCCAGCAGTGAAGCGGAGTTGGAGCGGGGGGGCAAAAATACGCAGTATTTT. Its protein product is CASSEAELERGGKNTQYF.

This clone was seen a handful of times. The chain carries TRBV19 and TRBJ1-6; a weak D match, TRBD1 (5 bases). Germline assignment: CDR1 LNHDA and CDR2 SQIVND (reference sequence). V was trimmed by 7 bases and J by 7 bases, leaving 20 bases between them. The CDR3 runs to 16 residues. The CDR3 is CASKRDGGVLNSPLHF. Written as DNA, the CDR3 is TGTGCCAGTAAGAGGGACGGGGGGGTGTTGAATTCACCCCTCCACTTT.

V and J are TRBV27 and TRBJ2-1, with 7 bases matching TRBD2. CDR3 length equals 16 residues. Germline V gene data show CDR1 as MNHEY and CDR2 as SMNVEV (reference sequence). V lost 2 bases to trimming and J lost 1 base; unmatched junction nucleotides: 5. This CDR3 is CASSLLAGESYNEQFF. In DNA form, the CDR3 reads TGTGCCAGCAGTTTACTGGCGGGGGAATCCTACAATGAGCAGTTCTTC.

This chain links TRBV6-1 with TRBJ2-7; D is perhaps TRBD1 (5 bases). Per the germline V gene, CDR1 is MNHNS and CDR2 is SASEGT. The length of the CDR3 is 13 residues. The V and J ends lost 8 bases and 4 bases respectively, with 15 bases between them. CDR3 bases: TGTGCCAGCGCCGACAGCGAGGCATACGAGCAGTACTTC. Its translation: CASADSEAYEQYF.

The V gene is TRBV21-1, the J gene TRBJ1-4. TRBV21-1 is a documented pseudogene. The CDR3 runs 16 residues. The CDR3 region is CASSKAWRKSHEKLFF. CDR3 in DNA: TGTGCCAGCAGCAAAGCGTGGCGGAAGTCCCATGAAAAACTGTTTTTT.

This clone has more than one count but fewer than ten. The chain carries TRBV5-5 and TRBJ2-7; the match to TRBD2 covers 15 bases. The CDR3 spans 18 residues. Trimming removed 2 bases from V and 4 bases from J; junction bases left unmatched: 10. Germline lookup yields CDR1 SGHKS and CDR2 YYEKEE (reference sequence). CDR3 loop: CASSLGLAGGLTQYEQYF. For the CDR3, the DNA is TGTGCCAGCAGCTTAGGACTAGCGGGGGGGCTTACGCAATACGAGCAGTACTTC.

V usage is TRBV29-1 and J usage is TRBJ1-1, with 8 bases fitting TRBD1. The trim removed 5 bases at V and 5 bases at J, leaving 4 bases unmatched. The CDR3 is 12 residues long. Germline values: CDR1 SQVTM, CDR2 ANQGSEA. The CDR3 DNA is TGCAGCGTTAACAGGGGGTTGACTGAAGCTTTCTTT. Protein product: CSVNRGLTEAFF. Full variable domain (rest looked up from reference TRBV29-1 and TRBJ1-1): SAVISQKPSRDICQRGTSLTIQCQVDSQVTMMFWYRQQPGQSLTLIATANQGSEATYESGFVIDKFPISRPNLTFSTLTVSNMSPEDSSIYLCSVNRGLTEAFFGQGTRLTVV.

This rearrangement joins TRBV7-2 to TRBJ1-4; tentatively, D is TRBD1 (5 bases). Per the germline V gene, CDR1 is SGHTA and CDR2 is FQGNSA. CDR3 length equals 15 residues. Trimming shortened V by 5 bases and J by 5 bases, and 15 bases separated the two germline ends. The CDR3 coding sequence is TGTGCCAGCAGCCCCGGACACGGTTGGAATGAAAAACTGTTTTTT. This translates into CASSPGHGWNEKLFF.

The chain recombines TRBV6-5 with TRBJ2-1; D gene uncertain. Germline V gives CDR1 MNHEY, CDR2 SVGAGI. CDR3 length: 13 amino acids. Trimming pared 6 bases from V and 0 bases from J, leaving 6 bases between. The CDR3 DNA is TGTGCCAGCAGCCAGGTCTCCTACAATGAGCAGTTCTTC. The encoded protein is CASSQVSYNEQFF.

Comments on this clone: It is unclear where the CDR3 begins or ends on the DNA, so no DNA is shown, and the CDR3 is as TCRdb lists it. This sequence joins TRBV21-1 and TRBJ1-5. TRBV21-1 corresponds to a pseudogene. The CDR3 is 16 amino acids in total, end residues counted. The CDR3 loop is CASSKVGEGNNQPQHF.

V gene TRBV27 combines with J gene TRBJ2-5; 7 bases align to TRBD1. The trim removed 4 bases at V and 1 base at J, leaving 6 bases unmatched. Germline V gene data show CDR1 as MNHEY and CDR2 as SMNVEV (reference sequence). This CDR3 is built from 15 residues. This CDR3 is CASSSLDRSQETQYF. The CDR3 DNA reads TGTGCCAGCAGTTCCCTGGACAGGAGCCAAGAGACCCAGTACTTC.

V gene TRBV6-6 combines with J gene TRBJ2-3, with TRBD2 matching over 11 bases. Germline V gene sequence: CDR1 MNHNY, CDR2 SVGAGI (reference sequence). The length of the CDR3 is 16 residues. J gave up 0 bases and V 2 bases, and 1 base lay outside the gene matches. The CDR3 coding sequence is TGTGCCAGCAGTTACGGGACTAGCGGAAGCACAGATACGCAGTATTTT. The encoded protein is CASSYGTSGSTDTQYF.

V gene TRBV6-5 combines with J gene TRBJ2-5; no clear D gene. CDR3 length equals 16 residues. In germline, CDR1 is MNHEY, CDR2 SVGAGI. Deletions cut 0 bases from V and 2 bases from J, with 13 bases between. CDR3 nucleotides: TGTGCCAGCAGTTACTCGAGATCCACACAGCAAGAGACCCAGTACTTC. Its translation: CASSYSRSTQQETQYF.